This T cell receptor (beta chain) originates from a study of siplizumab effects on memory and regulatory T cells. V shed 5 bases and J shed 2 bases, with 9 bases lying between them. Germline V gene data show CDR1 as SSHAT and CDR2 as FNYEAQ (reference sequence). The CDR3 sequence is 13 residues long. Concerning this clone: Its target is unknown.

Assay used: immunoSEQ multiplex PCR; TCRdb lists only in-frame clones, some missing. This table has roughly 18,000 clones, roughly 51% appearing once. Study conclusions and caveats: To unstimulated subsets, only a minor fraction of alloreactive clones could be mapped. Fewer alloreactive sequences mapped to unstimulated CD4+ memory cells under siplizumab. Tregs proliferating in siplizumab cultures lacked confirmation of their suppressive function.

The mixed lymphocyte reaction cells were grown together in coculture at 37°C for about six days. This chain connects TRBV7-7 to TRBJ2-5; D possibly corresponds to TRBD1 (6 bases). The TCR sequence derives from a human donor in good health; the cells came from an allogeneic mixed lymphocyte reaction. Source material: CFSE-low (dividing) CD4+ T cells sorted from an allogeneic mixed lymphocyte reaction. CDR3 protein: CASSRDIQETQYF. In DNA form, the CDR3 reads TGTGCCAGCAGCCGGGACATACAAGAGACCCAGTACTTC.